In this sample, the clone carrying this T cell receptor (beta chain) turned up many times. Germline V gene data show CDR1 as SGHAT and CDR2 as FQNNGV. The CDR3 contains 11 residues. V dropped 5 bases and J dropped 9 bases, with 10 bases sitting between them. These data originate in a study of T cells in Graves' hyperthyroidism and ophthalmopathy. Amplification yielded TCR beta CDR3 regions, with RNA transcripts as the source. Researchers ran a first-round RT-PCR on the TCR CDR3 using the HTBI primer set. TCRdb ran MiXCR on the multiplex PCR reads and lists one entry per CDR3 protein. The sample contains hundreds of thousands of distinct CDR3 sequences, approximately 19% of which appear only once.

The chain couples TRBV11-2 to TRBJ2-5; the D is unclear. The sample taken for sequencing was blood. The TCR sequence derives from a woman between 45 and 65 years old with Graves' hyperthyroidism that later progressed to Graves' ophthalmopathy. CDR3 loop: CASSQQSPQYF. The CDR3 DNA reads TGTGCCAGCAGCCAACAATCACCCCAGTACTTC.